Detailed here is one TCR beta chain. This entry is derived from a study of blood T cell repertoires in COVID-19. Overall study context: COVID-19 samples from acute and convalescent phases originated in the United States, Italy and Spain.

In the source study's methods: Amplification from reference gene primers served as the basis for estimated nucleated cell counts. This table comes from immunoSEQ multiplex PCR, and its TCRdb copy is limited to in-frame clones, with some not included. That table gives V, J and clone size, and the DNA gave D and trimming. The data show approximately 150,000 clones, around four fifths seen once. With 5 bases removed from V and 0 bases from J, the gap between germline ends came to 10 bases. Per germline, CDR1 LNHDA and CDR2 SQIVND (reference sequence). This CDR3 has 15 residues. The chain uses TRBV19 and TRBJ2-2; possibly TRBD2 for D (5 bases). Sequencing was performed on peripheral blood. The clonotype comes from a human donor in a cohort sampled during active COVID-19. CDR3 loop: CASSFRGSNTGELFF. Here the CDR3 DNA reads TGTGCCAGTAGTTTCCGAGGGTCGAACACCGGGGAGCTGTTTTTT.